Presented here are 29 T cell receptor beta chains from one specimen sequenced in a study of Tregs in tolerant kidney transplant recipients. Sequenced by immunoSEQ multiplex PCR; TCRdb stores in-frame clones only, minus some. The sample lists fewer than 70,000 clones; 80% to 90% were seen once. Sequenced input: CD4+ T cells from blood. The origin of the receptors is a human donor in good health.

The chain has TRBV10-3 and TRBJ2-3, with a tentative D call TRBD2 (6 bases). Germline CDR1 and CDR2: ENHRY and SYGVKD. Trimming shortened V by 10 bases and J by 7 bases, and 12 bases separated the two germline ends. The CDR3 spans 11 residues. The DNA for the CDR3 is TGTGCCAGCGGGGATTTCAATACGCAGTATTTT. Its translation: CASGDFNTQYF.

This chain links TRBV6-6 with TRBJ2-3, with D perhaps TRBD1 (6 bases). The V gene lost 5 bases and the J gene lost 5 bases, with 14 bases spanning the gap. The CDR3 loop spans 14 amino acids. The V gene's germline CDR1 is MNHNY and CDR2 SVGAGI (reference sequence). The CDR3 sequence: CASSRGYLVDTQYF. The CDR3 nucleotides read TGTGCCAGCAGTAGGGGGTATTTAGTAGATACGCAGTATTTT.

The chain couples TRBV12-2 to TRBJ1-5. TRBV12-2 is labeled a pseudogene. This CDR3 is 15 amino acids long. The CDR3 reads CASPNLLEGIQPQHF. Written as DNA, the CDR3 is TGTGCAAGTCCGAATCTATTGGAAGGAATTCAGCCCCAGCATTTT.

The chain couples TRBV12-5 to TRBJ1-2, with D maybe TRBD1 (5 bases). In germline, CDR1 is LGHNT, CDR2 FRNRAP. The V end lost 3 bases, the J end lost 8 bases, and 22 bases lay between the germline ends. The CDR3 runs to 16 residues. CDR3 in amino acids: CASGLPSYRDFGGYTF. CDR3 in DNA: TGTGCTAGTGGTTTACCCTCTTACCGGGACTTTGGGGGCTACACCTTC.

The V call is TRBV15, the J call TRBJ2-5; 10 nucleotides line up with TRBD1. The V gene's germline CDR1 is LNHNV and CDR2 YYDKDF (reference sequence). The CDR3 loop spans 17 amino acids. J gave up 5 bases and V 3 bases, and 12 bases lay outside the gene matches. The CDR3 nucleotides read TGTGCCACCAGCAGTGGATGGGGGGACAGGGGTCAGGAGACCCAGTACTTC. Translation: CATSSGWGDRGQETQYF.

The V call is TRBV20-1, the J call TRBJ2-7; no clear D gene. The CDR3 sequence is 11 residues long. Germline CDR1 is DFQATT and CDR2 is SNEGSKA (reference sequence). Deletions cut 6 bases from V and 6 bases from J, with 12 bases between. DNA for the CDR3: TGCAGTGCCCTACATTCTAGCGAGCAGTACTTC. Translation gives CSALHSSEQYF.

The rearrangement uses TRBV29-1 and TRBJ1-2; possible D gene TRBD1, 5 bases. This CDR3 comprises 15 residues. V lost 6 bases and J lost 1, with 18 bases in between. Germline V gene data show CDR1 as SQVTM and CDR2 as ANQGSEA. CDR3 DNA: TGCAGCGTCCCTCGAGGGGTCCCCCTTAACTATGGCTACACCTTC. Its protein is CSVPRGVPLNYGYTF.

The V and J genes are TRBV11-1 and TRBJ2-2, with 8 bases that match TRBD1. Unmatched junction bases numbered 12, after V lost 5 bases and J lost 7 bases. Germline V gives CDR1 SGHAT, CDR2 FQDESV (reference sequence). The CDR3 is 16 residues long. The CDR3 loop reads CASSATTGTGIGELFF. The CDR3, as DNA: TGTGCCAGCAGCGCAACAACCGGGACAGGTATCGGGGAGCTGTTTTTT.

On this clone: The sample has other DNA sequences that encode this CDR3 too. This chain joins TRBV11-3 and TRBJ2-2, with a tentative D call TRBD2 (6 bases). V lost 3 bases and J 4 bases, leaving 12 bases between the germline ends. This CDR3 has 15 residues. The germline V gene encodes CDR1 SGHNT and CDR2 YENEEA. The CDR3 sequence: CASSLVGGSTGELFF. Written as DNA, the CDR3 is TGTGCCAGCAGCTTGGTGGGAGGAAGCACCGGGGAGCTGTTTTTT.

This clone has only a few counts. The rearrangement joins TRBV18 to TRBJ1-4; TRBD1 aligns across 7 bases. With 1 base clipped from V and 4 bases from J, the junction kept 9 bases outside the gene matches. The CDR3 is made up of 17 amino acids. CDR1 is KGHSH, CDR2 LQKENI, per germline. CDR3 loop: CASSPLRDRVNNEKLFF. The DNA for the CDR3 is TGTGCCAGCTCACCACTACGAGACAGGGTCAATAATGAAAAACTGTTTTTT.

The chain combines TRBV27 with TRBJ2-7; TRBD2 aligns across 13 bases. V was clipped by 6 bases and J by 5 bases; unmatched bases: 7. The CDR3 consists of 15 residues. Germline V CDR1 and CDR2: MNHEY, SMNVEV (reference sequence). The chain's CDR3 is CASRRLAGGVDEQYF. The CDR3 region has the DNA TGTGCCAGCAGAAGACTAGCGGGAGGTGTCGACGAGCAGTACTTC.

The chain has TRBV27 and TRBJ2-5; D is unclear. CDR1 and CDR2 from the germline V gene are MNHEY and SMNVEV (reference sequence). The CDR3 contains 14 residues. The V end was cut by 3 bases, the J end by 7 bases, with 15 bases between. CDR3 sequence: CASSFSTPVGTQYF. CDR3 DNA sequence: TGTGCCAGCAGTTTTTCGACGCCCGTGGGGACCCAGTACTTC.

This sequence joins TRBV19 and TRBJ2-7, with TRBD1 matching over 12 bases. This CDR3 region has 19 residues. Germline V gene data show CDR1 as LNHDA and CDR2 as SQIVND (reference sequence). Losses at the gene ends were 5 bases for V and 3 bases for J; bases not matched to a gene: 17. DNA of the CDR3: TGTGCCAGTAGTCCAAAATCGGCCGGGACAGGGGGCCGTGGCTACGAGCAGTACTTC. It specifies CASSPKSAGTGGRGYEQYF.

The rearrangement joins TRBV6-6 to TRBJ2-3; 9 bases are a match to TRBD1. Germline V gives CDR1 MNHNY, CDR2 SVGAGI (reference sequence). J gave up 3 bases and V 6 bases, and 7 bases lay outside the gene matches. The CDR3 sequence is 15 residues long. CDR3 nucleotides: TGTGCCAGCAGAGCCCTGACAGGGGGGACAGATACGCAGTATTTT. This translates into CASRALTGGTDTQYF.

CDR3 protein: CASSPGGLDLYEQYF. The CDR3 DNA follows: TGCGCCAGCAGCCCAGGTGGTCTTGATCTATACGAGCAGTACTTC. The rearrangement uses TRBV4-3 and TRBJ2-7; no definite D call. Trimming removed 4 bases at V and 4 bases at J, with 17 bases between. This CDR3 is built from 15 residues. CDR1 is LGHNA, CDR2 YSLEER, per germline.

The chain carries TRBV10-2 and TRBJ1-1; D perhaps matches TRBD1 (5 bases). The CDR3 extends over 13 amino acids. Germline V lookup: CDR1 WSHSY, CDR2 SAAADI. The ends were cut back, 3 bases at V and 3 bases at J, with 8 bases in the middle. CDR3 loop: CASSDSRDTEAFF. CDR3 bases: TGCGCCAGCAGTGATTCCAGGGACACTGAAGCTTTCTTT.

This clone was seen many times. The V and J genes are TRBV5-1 and TRBJ1-3; D is unclear. Looked up from germline, CDR1 is SGHRS and CDR2 is YFSETQ. Trimming took off 0 bases at V and 4 bases at J, with 5 bases between the two ends. The CDR3 runs to 13 residues. In DNA form, the CDR3 reads TGCGCCAGCAGCTTGGGATTCGGAAACACCATATATTTT. The encoded protein is CASSLGFGNTIYF.

This clone appeared a single time. The CDR3 spells CSGGEGTQYF. The CDR3 DNA reads as TGCAGCGGCGGCGAGGGGACCCAGTACTTC. The chain combines TRBV29-1 with TRBJ2-5; possible D gene TRBD2, 5 bases. The CDR3 has 10 amino acids. CDR1 and CDR2 (germline): SQVTM, ANQGSEA. V was pared by 7 bases and J by 7 bases, with 10 bases between.

This sequence joins TRBV4-2 and TRBJ1-3; no clear D. The V gene lost 0 bases and the J gene lost 2 bases, with 8 bases spanning the gap. This CDR3 has 15 residues. Germline V gene sequence: CDR1 LGHNA, CDR2 YNFKEQ. CDR3 coding DNA: TGTGCCAGCAGCCAAGATAAGGGTCCTGGAAACACCATATATTTT. Translating gives CASSQDKGPGNTIYF.

This chain uses TRBV6-5 with TRBJ1-1; 7 bases align to TRBD1. J gave up 5 bases and V 2 bases, and 2 bases lay outside the gene matches. This CDR3 has 13 amino acids. Germline V CDR1 and CDR2: MNHEY, SVGAGI. The CDR3 loop is CASSYDRETEAFF. In DNA, the CDR3 is TGTGCCAGCAGTTACGACAGGGAGACTGAAGCTTTCTTT.

This chain connects TRBV6-1 to TRBJ2-3; a possible D gene is TRBD2 (6 bases). Trimming left V 8 bases short and J 4 bases short, with 19 bases between. CDR3 size: 15 residues. Germline lookup yields CDR1 MNHNS and CDR2 SASEGT. This CDR3 reads CASGKLAGGADTQYF. The CDR3, as DNA: TGTGCCAGCGGAAAACTAGCTGGTGGGGCAGATACGCAGTATTTT.

The J gene is TRBJ1-1, the V gene TRBV19; D may be TRBD1 (5 bases). Trimming removed 7 bases at V and 4 bases at J, with 16 bases between. From germline, CDR1 is LNHDA and CDR2 SQIVND (reference sequence). The CDR3 spans 14 residues. The CDR3 is CASTLGQGGTEAFF. CDR3 bases: TGTGCCAGTACCCTGGGGCAGGGCGGCACTGAAGCTTTCTTT.

This clone appeared once. CDR3 sequence (DNA): TGTGCCAGCAGTTTAAGAGGTACTGAGCAGTTCTTC. This translates into CASSLRGTEQFF. The chain couples TRBV27 to TRBJ2-1, with unresolved D. The germline gives CDR1 MNHEY, CDR2 SMNVEV (reference sequence). V was clipped by 2 bases and J by 9 bases, with 8 bases between them. The CDR3 is made up of 12 amino acids.

This clone was counted a single time. The gene calls are TRBV10-3 and TRBJ2-7, with no clear D. The CDR3 runs to 15 residues. CDR1 is ENHRY and CDR2 is SYGVKD in the germline V gene. V dropped 3 bases and J dropped 2 bases, with 14 bases sitting between them. The CDR3 coding sequence is TGTGCCATCAGTGATCCTTTTCGCGGCCCCTACGAGCAGTACTTC. It translates to CAISDPFRGPYEQYF.

The chain links TRBV11-3 to TRBJ1-1; 8 nucleotides line up with TRBD1. After removal of 2 bases from V and 5 bases from J, the junction contained 4 bases not matched to a gene. The CDR3 covers 14 residues. From germline, CDR1 is SGHNT and CDR2 YENEEA. The CDR3 DNA is TGTGCCAGCAGCTTAACAGGGGGGCTTACTGAAGCTTTCTTT. Translating gives CASSLTGGLTEAFF.

This chain joins TRBV7-2 and TRBJ1-1, with TRBD1 as a possible D gene (5 bases). Trimming cost V 5 bases and J 0 bases, with 19 bases left between them. The length of the CDR3 is 17 residues. The germline V gene encodes CDR1 SGHTA and CDR2 FQGNSA. CDR3 amino acids: CASSQPGPTLMNTEAFF. CDR3 nucleotide sequence: TGTGCCAGCAGCCAGCCGGGACCGACCCTCATGAACACTGAAGCTTTCTTT.

The rearrangement joins TRBV5-4 to TRBJ2-1; 10 positions match TRBD2. The ends lost 0 bases at V and 7 bases at J; junction bases unmatched: 7. Germline loops: CDR1 SGHNT, CDR2 YYREEE (reference sequence). The CDR3 contains 16 residues. CDR3 residues: CASSLGLAGVQNEQFF. The CDR3 nucleotides read TGTGCCAGCAGCTTGGGTCTAGCGGGAGTGCAGAATGAGCAGTTCTTC. The full variable domain, in which reference TRBV5-4 and TRBJ2-1 provide the parts outside the CDR3, is ETGVTQSPTHLIKTRGQQVTLRCSSQSGHNTVSWYQQALGQGPQFIFQYYREEENGRGNFPPRFSGLQFPNYSSELNVNALELDDSALYLCASSLGLAGVQNEQFFGPGTRLTVL.

The rearrangement links TRBV5-6 to TRBJ2-1, with 7 positions matching TRBD1. CDR1 and CDR2 (germline): SGHDT, YYEEEE. V trimming: 4 bases; J trimming: 1 base; junction bases outside the gene matches: 5. The CDR3 totals 15 residues. The CDR3 loop is CASSPPGGSYNEQFF. The CDR3, as DNA: TGTGCCAGCAGCCCACCAGGGGGTTCCTACAATGAGCAGTTCTTC.

The genes are TRBV7-2 and TRBJ2-2; TRBD2 is a possible D gene (5 bases). The V end was cut by 5 bases, the J end by 4 bases, with 8 bases between. Per the germline V gene, CDR1 is SGHTA and CDR2 is FQGNSA. This CDR3 is built from 13 residues. The CDR3 protein is CASSPDSTGELFF. In nucleotides, the CDR3 is TGTGCCAGCAGCCCGGACTCCACCGGGGAGCTGTTTTTT.